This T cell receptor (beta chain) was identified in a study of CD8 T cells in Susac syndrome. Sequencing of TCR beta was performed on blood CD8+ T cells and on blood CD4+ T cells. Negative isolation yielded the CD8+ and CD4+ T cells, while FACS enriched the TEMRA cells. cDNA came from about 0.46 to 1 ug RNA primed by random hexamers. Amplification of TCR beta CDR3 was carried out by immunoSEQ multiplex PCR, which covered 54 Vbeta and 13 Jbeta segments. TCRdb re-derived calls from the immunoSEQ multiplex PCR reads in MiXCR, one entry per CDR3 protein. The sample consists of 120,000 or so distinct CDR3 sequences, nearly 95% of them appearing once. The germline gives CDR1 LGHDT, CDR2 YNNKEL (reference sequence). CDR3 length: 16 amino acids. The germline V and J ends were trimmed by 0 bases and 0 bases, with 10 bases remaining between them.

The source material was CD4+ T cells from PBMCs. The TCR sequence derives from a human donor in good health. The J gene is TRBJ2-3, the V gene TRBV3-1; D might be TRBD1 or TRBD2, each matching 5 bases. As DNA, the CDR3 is TGTGCCAGCAGCCAAGACGGGACGGGAAGCACAGATACGCAGTATTTT. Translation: CASSQDGTGSTDTQYF.